This TCR beta chain stems from a study of blood T cell repertoires in COVID-19. The CDR3 is 15 amino acids. The germline V gene encodes CDR1 KGHDR and CDR2 SFDVKD. The germline V and J ends were trimmed by 7 bases and 5 bases, with 17 bases remaining between them. This table comes from immunoSEQ multiplex PCR, and its TCRdb copy is limited to in-frame clones, with some not included. The sample lists about 170,000 clones, 82% occurring once. This clonotype was obtained from a woman between 40 and 55 years old with COVID-19, enrolled during active disease. Sequencing was performed on peripheral blood. The V and J genes are TRBV24-1 and TRBJ2-1; D possibly corresponds to TRBD1 (5 bases). DNA of the CDR3: TGTGCCACCAGCCTAGTAGGGGATCGGGACAATGAGCAGTTCTTC. Translation gives CATSLVGDRDNEQFF.